This TCR beta chain was captured in a study of chemoradiotherapy in HPV16-positive cancers. Turning to the study itself: Candidate HPV-specific T-cell clones and common TCR motifs came from functional assays in a couple of HPV16-positive patients. Whole-study results and caveats: HPV-specific T cells were functionally defined from only a couple of HPV16-positive patients.

This CDR3 comprises 14 residues. Germline CDR1 is SEHNR and CDR2 is FQNEAQ (reference sequence). The germline V and J ends were trimmed by 2 bases and 6 bases, with 13 bases remaining between them. Repertoires were sampled repeatedly during chemoradiotherapy. Here immunoSEQ multiplex PCR was the method, and the copy in TCRdb shows in-frame clones only, minus some. Altogether about 32,000 clones are present, 80% to 90% being singletons, with the ten largest covering 3.1%. To note about this clone: Its antigen remains unknown.

The sequence came from a human donor with HPV-associated anogenital cancer. Sequences were derived from blood, sampled from a patient who underwent chemoradiotherapy. This chain connects TRBV7-9 to TRBJ1-1, with D unclear. CDR3 DNA sequence: TGTGCCAGCAGCTTAATGGAAACAAGCGCTGAAGCTTTCTTT. It specifies CASSLMETSAEAFF.